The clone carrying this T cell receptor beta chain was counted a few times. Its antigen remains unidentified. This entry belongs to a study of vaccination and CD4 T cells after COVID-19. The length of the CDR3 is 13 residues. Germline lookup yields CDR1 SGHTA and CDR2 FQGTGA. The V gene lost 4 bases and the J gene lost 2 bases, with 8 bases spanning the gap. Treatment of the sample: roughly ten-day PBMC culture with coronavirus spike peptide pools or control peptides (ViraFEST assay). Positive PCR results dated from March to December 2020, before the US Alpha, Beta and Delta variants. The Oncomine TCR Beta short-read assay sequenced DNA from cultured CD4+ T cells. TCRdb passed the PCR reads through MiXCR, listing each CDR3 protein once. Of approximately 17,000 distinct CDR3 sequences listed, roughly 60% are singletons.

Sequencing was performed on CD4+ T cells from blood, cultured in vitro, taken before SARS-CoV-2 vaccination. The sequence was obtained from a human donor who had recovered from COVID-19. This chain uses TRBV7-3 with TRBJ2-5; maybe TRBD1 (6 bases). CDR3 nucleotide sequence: TGTGCCAGCAGCTCCGACAGGCAAGAGACCCAGTACTTC. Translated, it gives CASSSDRQETQYF.